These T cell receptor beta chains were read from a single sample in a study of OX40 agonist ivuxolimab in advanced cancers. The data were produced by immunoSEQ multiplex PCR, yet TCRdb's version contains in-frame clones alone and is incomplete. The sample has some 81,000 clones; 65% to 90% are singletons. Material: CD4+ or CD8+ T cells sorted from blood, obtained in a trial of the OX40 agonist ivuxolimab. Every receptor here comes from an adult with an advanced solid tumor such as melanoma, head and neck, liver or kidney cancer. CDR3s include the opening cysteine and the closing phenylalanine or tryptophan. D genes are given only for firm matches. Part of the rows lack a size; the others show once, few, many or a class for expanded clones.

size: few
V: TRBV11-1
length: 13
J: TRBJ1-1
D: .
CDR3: CASCRSMNTEAFF
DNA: TGTGCCAGCTGCCGGAGCATGAACACTGAAGCTTTCTTT

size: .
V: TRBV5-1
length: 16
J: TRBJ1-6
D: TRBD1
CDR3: CASSLGDTGGFSPLHF
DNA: TGCGCCAGCAGCTTGGGGGATACAGGGGGCTTTTCACCCCTCCACTTT

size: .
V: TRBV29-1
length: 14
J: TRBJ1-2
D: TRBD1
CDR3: CSVGTGAEGYGYTF
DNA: TGCAGCGTTGGGACAGGGGCGGAGGGCTATGGCTACACCTTC

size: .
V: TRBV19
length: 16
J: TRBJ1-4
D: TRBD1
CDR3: CASKRQGAGWNEKLFF
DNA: TGTGCCAGTAAGCGGCAGGGGGCGGGTTGGAATGAAAAACTGTTTTTT

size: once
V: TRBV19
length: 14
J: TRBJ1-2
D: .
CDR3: CASSVMGRSYGYTF
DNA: TGTGCCAGTAGTGTGATGGGGCGAAGCTATGGCTACACCTTC

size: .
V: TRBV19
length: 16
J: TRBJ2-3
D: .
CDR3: CASSIVAGSSTDTQYF
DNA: TGTGCCAGTAGTATCGTAGCCGGCTCTAGCACAGATACGCAGTATTTT

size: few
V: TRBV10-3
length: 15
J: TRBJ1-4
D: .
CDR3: CAIRRTLATNEKLFF
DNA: TGTGCCATCAGACGGACACTTGCAACTAATGAAAAACTGTTTTTT

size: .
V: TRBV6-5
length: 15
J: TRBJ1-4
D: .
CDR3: CASSYSLRQDEKLFF
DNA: TGTGCCAGCAGTTACTCGTTGCGACAGGATGAAAAACTGTTTTTT

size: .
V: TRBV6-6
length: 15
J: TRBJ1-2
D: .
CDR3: CASSGGKRHPYGYTF
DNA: TGTGCCAGCAGCGGGGGGAAGAGACACCCCTATGGCTACACCTTC

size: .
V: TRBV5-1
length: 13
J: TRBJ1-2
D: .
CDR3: CASSLAGGVGYTF
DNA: TGCGCCAGCAGCTTGGCCGGAGGGGTTGGCTACACCTTC

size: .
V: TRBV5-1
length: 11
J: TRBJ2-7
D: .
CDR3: CASSGAYEQYF
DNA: TGCGCCAGCAGCGGCGCGTACGAGCAGTACTTC

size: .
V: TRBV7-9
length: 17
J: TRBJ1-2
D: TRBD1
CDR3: CASSLALRDRGGRGYTF
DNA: TGTGCCAGCAGCTTAGCGCTGAGGGACAGGGGTGGACGTGGCTACACCTTC

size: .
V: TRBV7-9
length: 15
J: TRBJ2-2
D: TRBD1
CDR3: CASRGQGADTGELFF
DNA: TGTGCCAGCAGGGGACAGGGGGCTGACACCGGGGAGCTGTTTTTT

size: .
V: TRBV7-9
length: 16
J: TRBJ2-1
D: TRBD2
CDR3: CASSLTSGGAANEQFF
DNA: TGTGCCAGCAGCTTGACTAGCGGGGGGGCTGCCAATGAGCAGTTCTTC

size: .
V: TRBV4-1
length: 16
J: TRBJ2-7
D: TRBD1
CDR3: CASSHFLGTGLYEQYF
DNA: TGCGCCAGCAGCCACTTTTTAGGGACAGGGCTCTACGAGCAGTACTTC

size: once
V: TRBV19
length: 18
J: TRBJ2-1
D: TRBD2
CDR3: CASSIDRVSGAGYNEQFF
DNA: TGTGCCAGTAGTATAGATCGGGTTAGCGGGGCGGGATACAATGAGCAGTTCTTC

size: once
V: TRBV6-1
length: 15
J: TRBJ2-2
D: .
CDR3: CASIRTPTNAGELFF
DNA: TGTGCCAGCATCCGGACTCCCACGAACGCCGGGGAGCTGTTTTTT

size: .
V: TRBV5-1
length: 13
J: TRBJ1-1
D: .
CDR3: CASSPGGNTEAFF
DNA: TGCGCCAGCAGCCCCGGGGGTAACACTGAAGCTTTCTTT

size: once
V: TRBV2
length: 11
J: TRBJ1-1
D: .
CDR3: CASSERGAAFF
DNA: TGTGCCAGCAGTGAAAGGGGTGCGGCTTTCTTT

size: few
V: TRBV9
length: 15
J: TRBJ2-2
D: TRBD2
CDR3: CASSIGLAGIGELFF
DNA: TGTGCCAGCAGCATCGGACTAGCGGGGATCGGGGAGCTGTTTTTT

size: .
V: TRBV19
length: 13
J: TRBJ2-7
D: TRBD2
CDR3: CAVGLAGTYEQYF
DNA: TGTGCCGTGGGGCTAGCGGGGACCTACGAGCAGTACTTC

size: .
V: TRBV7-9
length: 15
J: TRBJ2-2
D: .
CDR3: CASSFLRTNTGELFF
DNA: TGTGCCAGCAGCTTTTTGCGTACGAACACCGGGGAGCTGTTTTTT

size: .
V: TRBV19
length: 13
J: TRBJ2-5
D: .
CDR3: CASSVPGQETQYF
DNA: TGTGCCAGTAGCGTTCCGGGACAAGAGACCCAGTACTTC

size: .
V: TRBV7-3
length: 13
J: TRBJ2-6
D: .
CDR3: CASSPVGANVLTF
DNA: TGTGCCAGCAGCCCAGTTGGGGCCAACGTCCTGACTTTC